The clone carrying this TCR beta chain came up many times. Its specificity is unknown. The CDR3 contains 12 residues. Looked up from germline, CDR1 is DFQATT and CDR2 is SNEGSKA (reference sequence). The V end lost 3 bases, the J end lost 7 bases, and 7 bases lay between the germline ends. The cDNA was synthesized by 5'RACE incorporating 10-nucleotide random UMIs. TCRdb re-called the 5' RACE reads through MiXCR, storing one row per CDR3 protein. This sample has tens of thousands of distinct CDR3 sequences, with 11% found just once. Sorted libraries were derived from approximately 990,000 CD4+ or CD8+ T cells. These data come from a study of neurological immune-mediated disorders. General study findings and limits: None of the CDR3 amino acid sequences of expanded clones recurred across subjects, suggesting private repertoires in all groups. TCR clonal expansion peaked in HTLV-1-associated myelopathy patients and was lowest in multiple sclerosis patients.

The chain has TRBV20-1 and TRBJ1-6; D gene unclear. Specimen: CD4+ T cells from blood. This clonotype was sampled from a woman aged 25 to 39 with HTLV-1-associated myelopathy (HAM/TSP). The DNA for the CDR3 is TGCAGTGCTAGCCTCCCGAATTCACCCCTCCACTTT. Translation gives CSASLPNSPLHF.